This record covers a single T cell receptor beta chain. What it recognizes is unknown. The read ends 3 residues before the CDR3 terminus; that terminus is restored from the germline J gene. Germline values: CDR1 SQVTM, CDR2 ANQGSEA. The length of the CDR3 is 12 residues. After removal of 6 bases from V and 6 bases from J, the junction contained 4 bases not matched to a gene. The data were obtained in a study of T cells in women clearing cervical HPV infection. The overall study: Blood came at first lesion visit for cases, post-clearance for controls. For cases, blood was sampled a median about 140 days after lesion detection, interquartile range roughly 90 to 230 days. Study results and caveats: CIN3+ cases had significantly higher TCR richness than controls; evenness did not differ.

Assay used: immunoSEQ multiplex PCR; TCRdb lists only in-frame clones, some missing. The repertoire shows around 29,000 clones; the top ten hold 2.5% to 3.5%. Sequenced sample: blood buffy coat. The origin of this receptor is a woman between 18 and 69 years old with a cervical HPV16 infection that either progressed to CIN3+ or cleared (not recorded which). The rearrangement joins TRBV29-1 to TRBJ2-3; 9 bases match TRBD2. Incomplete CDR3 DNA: TGCAGCGTCGTAGCGGGAGCGGATACG. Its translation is CSVVAGADT. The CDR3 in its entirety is CSVVAGADTQYF.